The subject of this entry is one TCR beta chain. The data were taken from a study of blood T cell repertoires in COVID-19. On the study more broadly: Spain, Italy and the United States supplied samples that represented acute and convalescent COVID-19. In each case, the material was cDNA or gDNA derived from T cells, B-cell-depleted T cells, or PBMCs.

Original processing methods: Nucleated cell counts were estimated from reference gene primer amplification. This table comes from immunoSEQ multiplex PCR, and its TCRdb copy is limited to in-frame clones, with some not included. The DNA gave D and trimming, while V, J and clone size come from that table. The sample includes around 99,000 clones, around 79% seen only once; the top ten take 15% to 20%. With 0 bases removed from V and 4 bases from J, the gap between germline ends came to 4 bases. CDR3 length equals 13 residues. Looked up from germline, CDR1 is MNHNS and CDR2 is SASEGT. The source is an elderly woman with active or convalescent COVID-19. Sequences were obtained from peripheral blood. This rearrangement joins TRBV6-1 to TRBJ2-1; D is unresolved. The CDR3 region is CASSEAIYNEQFF. The CDR3 DNA is TGTGCCAGCAGTGAAGCCATTTACAATGAGCAGTTCTTC.